These 19 T cell receptor beta chains were sequenced from one sample in a study of blood T cells in healthy people across ages. Through a sample-barcoded 5' primer and a J-beta primer mix, a second PCR was run for roughly 6 to 11 cycles. TCRdb recomputed calls from the 5' RACE reads with MiXCR, one row per CDR3 protein. Found here are some 1.5 million distinct CDR3 sequences, about 30% of them singletons; the top ten hold 7.7%. The sequenced sample was blood. These receptors all come from a young woman in good health.

The table lists this clonotype with a few counts. The chain uses TRBV6-2 or TRBV6-3 and TRBJ2-5; 8 bases map to TRBD2. CDR3 length: 15 amino acids. Germline V gene sequence: CDR1 MNHEY, CDR2 SVGEGT. V lost 4 bases and J lost 3; bases outside the gene matches: 7. DNA of the CDR3: TGTGCCAGCAGTTCGAGGACTAGCTTTAAAGAGACCCAGTACTTC. Its protein is CASSSRTSFKETQYF.

This clonotype was counted once. The chain has TRBV20-1 and TRBJ2-1; 10 nucleotides match TRBD1. Per the germline V gene, CDR1 is DFQATT and CDR2 is SNEGSKA (reference sequence). The length of the CDR3 is 13 residues. V shed 4 bases and J 10 bases; nucleotides not matched to a gene: 7. The CDR3 loop is CSATDRGPHEQFF. For the CDR3, the DNA is TGCAGTGCTACTGACAGGGGGCCCCACGAGCAGTTCTTC.

J is TRBJ1-1 and V is TRBV6-2 or TRBV6-3; no firm D call. Deletions cut 4 bases from V and 5 bases from J, with 11 bases between. CDR1 and CDR2 from the germline V gene are MNHEY and SVGEGT. This CDR3 is built from 13 residues. The DNA of the CDR3 is TGTGCCAGCAGTTGGGCGCATGGGACTGAAGCTTTCTTT. Translating gives CASSWAHGTEAFF.

This chain uses TRBV7-6 with TRBJ2-5; maybe TRBD2 (5 bases). The CDR3 runs 16 residues. Looked up from germline, CDR1 is SGHVS and CDR2 is FNYEAQ. V lost 1 base and J lost 4, with 16 bases in between. CDR3 protein: CASSLVRPSLGETQYF. CDR3 DNA sequence: TGTGCCAGCAGCTTAGTACGTCCTAGCTTAGGAGAGACCCAGTACTTC. Full variable domain (missing parts from reference TRBV7-6 and TRBJ2-5): GAGVSQSPRYKVTKRGQDVALRCDPISGHVSLYWYRQALGQGPEFLTYFNYEAQQDKSGLPNDRFSAERPEGSISTLTIQRTEQRDSAMYRCASSLVRPSLGETQYFGPGTRLLVL.

This clonotype was counted ten times or more. The chain joins TRBV5-5 to TRBJ2-5, with D possibly being TRBD1 (5 bases). The CDR3 has 14 amino acids. Deletions cut 4 bases from V and 4 bases from J, with 14 bases between. Germline V gives CDR1 SGHKS, CDR2 YYEKEE (reference sequence). The CDR3 sequence: CASSPRTLGETQYF. The CDR3 DNA reads TGTGCCAGCAGCCCCCGGACATTAGGAGAGACCCAGTACTTC.

V gene TRBV5-6 combines with J gene TRBJ1-1; D remains ambiguous. Trimming cost V 2 bases and J 5 bases, with 13 bases left between them. Germline V gene sequence: CDR1 SGHDT, CDR2 YYEEEE. CDR3 length: 14 residues. CDR3 sequence: CASSFEPGRTEAFF. The CDR3 nucleotides are TGTGCCAGCAGCTTTGAGCCCGGGCGGACTGAAGCTTTCTTT.

This chain links TRBV5-1 with TRBJ2-7, with D tentatively TRBD1 (6 bases). The CDR3 is made up of 15 amino acids. V was shortened by 0 bases and J by 2 bases, with 12 bases between the two germline ends. The germline V gene has CDR1 SGHRS and CDR2 YFSETQ. Here the CDR3 DNA reads TGCGCCAGCAGCTTGGAACAGGGAATGACCTACGAGCAGTACTTC. Translation gives CASSLEQGMTYEQYF.

This chain links TRBV9 with TRBJ2-1, with D perhaps TRBD1 (6 bases). Trimming shortened V by 6 bases and J by 10 bases, and 17 bases separated the two germline ends. The CDR3 loop spans 13 amino acids. Germline assignment: CDR1 SGDLS and CDR2 YYNGEE. The CDR3 loop reads CASNREGGREQFF. The CDR3 region has the DNA TGTGCCAGCAACAGAGAAGGGGGTAGGGAGCAGTTCTTC.

This clonotype has a handful of counts. The chain links TRBV5-1 to TRBJ1-1; possible D gene TRBD1, 6 bases. The CDR3 length is 15 residues. Trimming shortened V by 4 bases and J by 5 bases, and 18 bases separated the two germline ends. CDR1 is SGHRS, CDR2 YFSETQ, per germline. CDR3 nucleotide sequence: TGCGCCAGCAGCATCCTCGGGGAGGGGGTTACTGAAGCTTTCTTT. It translates to CASSILGEGVTEAFF.

This chain's CDR3 is CASSLGILAVGSYNEQFF. CDR3 nucleotide sequence: TGCGCCAGCAGCTTGGGAATTCTAGCGGTGGGCTCCTACAATGAGCAGTTCTTC. The chain uses TRBV5-1 and TRBJ2-1; 7 nucleotides line up with TRBD2. Germline V gene sequence: CDR1 SGHRS, CDR2 YFSETQ. The J segment lost 0 bases and the V segment lost 0 bases, leaving 9 bases of the junction unmatched. The CDR3 extends over 18 amino acids. Full variable domain (outside the CDR3, taken from reference TRBV5-1 and TRBJ2-1): KAGVTQTPRYLIKTRGQQVTLSCSPISGHRSVSWYQQTPGQGLQFLFEYFSETQRNKGNFPGRFSGRQFSNSRSEMNVSTLELGDSALYLCASSLGILAVGSYNEQFFGPGTRLTVL.

This clonotype was found once. The rearrangement joins TRBV7-9 to TRBJ2-6, with 7 bases lining up with TRBD2. Germline loops: CDR1 SEHNR, CDR2 FQNEAQ (reference sequence). The CDR3 runs to 18 residues. V lost 6 bases to trimming and J lost 2 bases; unmatched junction nucleotides: 13. The CDR3 DNA sequence: TGTGCCAGCAGTAGGAGCGGGACGGGTCCCCCTGGGGCCAACGTCCTGACTTTC. It specifies CASSRSGTGPPGANVLTF.

This clonotype has a count of ten or more. At one end the junction does not follow the germline gene, possibly because of a read error. This chain uses TRBV5-1 with TRBJ2-7; 7 positions match TRBD1. Germline V CDR1 and CDR2: SGHRS, YFSETQ. This CDR3 comprises 14 residues. In nucleotides, the CDR3 is TGTGCCAGCAGTTTAGGACAGGTGGCCTACGAGCAGTACTTC. Encoded protein: CASSLGQVAYEQYF.

The rearrangement joins TRBV18 to TRBJ2-2; D is possibly TRBD1 (5 bases). Germline assignment: CDR1 KGHSH and CDR2 LQKENI. The V and J ends lost 0 bases and 2 bases respectively, with 10 bases between them. The CDR3 contains 16 residues. CDR3 protein: CASSPPSQGNTGELFF. In nucleotides, the CDR3 is TGTGCCAGCTCACCACCTTCTCAGGGAAACACCGGGGAGCTGTTTTTT. The whole variable domain, filled in from reference TRBV18 and TRBJ2-2, reads NAGVMQNPRHLVRRRGQEARLRCSPMKGHSHVYWYRQLPEEGLKFMVYLQKENIIDESGMPKERFSAEFPKEGPSILRIQQVVRGDSAAYFCASSPPSQGNTGELFFGEGSRLTVL.

This clonotype was seen more than once but under ten times. The genes are TRBV20-1 and TRBJ2-7, with TRBD2 matching 9 bases. The trim removed 2 bases at V and 7 bases at J, leaving 9 bases unmatched. Germline CDR1 DFQATT, CDR2 SNEGSKA (reference sequence). The CDR3 totals 14 residues. The CDR3 nucleotides are TGCAGTGCTAGAAGTCCCGGGACTAGCTGGGAGCAGTACTTC. Protein sequence: CSARSPGTSWEQYF.

This clonotype was seen only a few times. V and J are TRBV24-1 and TRBJ2-1; D remains ambiguous. Germline values: CDR1 KGHDR, CDR2 SFDVKD. The CDR3 is 13 residues long. Trimming took 3 bases from V and 8 from J, leaving 10 bases between them. The CDR3: CATSDGVLYEQFF. As DNA, the CDR3 is TGTGCCACCAGTGATGGGGTCCTGTATGAGCAGTTCTTC.

In this sample, this clonotype turned up many times. This rearrangement joins TRBV11-2 to TRBJ2-5; 10 nucleotides agree with TRBD1. V trimming: 3 bases; J trimming: 4 bases; junction bases outside the gene matches: 5. CDR1 and CDR2 from the germline V gene are SGHAT and FQNNGV. This CDR3 is 15 amino acids long. The CDR3 loop is CASSFGDRGRETQYF. The CDR3 bases are TGTGCCAGCAGCTTCGGGGACAGGGGTCGAGAGACCCAGTACTTC. The full variable domain, completed using reference TRBV11-2 and TRBJ2-5, is EAGVAQSPRYKIIEKRQSVAFWCNPISGHATLYWYQQILGQGPKLLIQFQNNGVVDDSQLPKDRFSAERLKGVDSTLKIQPAKLEDSAVYLCASSFGDRGRETQYFGPGTRLLVL.

This clonotype was counted many times. The V and J genes are TRBV20-1 and TRBJ2-6, with D unresolved. Trimming took off 5 bases at V and 2 bases at J, with 16 bases between the two ends. CDR3 length: 16 amino acids. Germline V gene lookup returns CDR1 DFQATT and CDR2 SNEGSKA (reference sequence). CDR3 region: CSARPSDATGANVLTF. Here the CDR3 DNA reads TGCAGTGCTCGACCTTCAGATGCAACTGGGGCCAACGTCCTGACTTTC.

As for this clonotype: Sequence at one end of the junction differs from germline and may be a read error. This rearrangement joins TRBV18 to TRBJ2-7; D may be TRBD1 (8 bases). The CDR3 covers 13 residues. Germline V gives CDR1 KGHSH, CDR2 LQKENI. The CDR3 coding sequence is TGTACCAGCTCACCTGGACAGGGAGGGGAGCAGTACTTC. It specifies CTSSPGQGGEQYF.

This rearrangement joins TRBV5-6 to TRBJ2-3; D tentatively fits TRBD1 or TRBD2 (5 bases each). V shed 4 bases and J shed 6 bases, with 24 bases lying between them. Germline CDR1 and CDR2: SGHDT and YYEEEE. The CDR3 is 17 residues long. The CDR3 region is CASSLGRDEGRGDTQYF. The CDR3 DNA reads TGTGCCAGCAGCCTAGGACGAGATGAGGGGCGCGGGGATACGCAGTATTTT.